This passage covers 18 T cell receptor beta chains from one sample sequenced in a study of blood T cell repertoires in COVID-19. Using immunoSEQ multiplex PCR, the repertoire was profiled, and TCRdb retains in-frame clones only, with some absent. The data hold around 68,000 clones, with 85% to 90% observed a single time. Sequenced sample: peripheral blood. The receptors come from a man aged 50 or older with acute or convalescent COVID-19.

V and J are TRBV28 and TRBJ1-5; tentatively, D is TRBD1 (5 bases). CDR1 is MDHEN and CDR2 is SYDVKM in the germline V gene. The CDR3 is 13 residues long. V gave up 6 bases and J gave up 7 bases, with 13 bases separating them. The CDR3 DNA sequence: TGTGCCAGCAGCACCCAGGGATTGCAGCCCCAGCATTTT. As protein: CASSTQGLQPQHF.

This chain links TRBV18 with TRBJ1-1, with 7 bases fitting TRBD1. Germline V CDR1 and CDR2: KGHSH, LQKENI. The CDR3 length is 16 residues. Unmatched junction bases numbered 12, after V lost 4 bases and J lost 4 bases. In nucleotides, the CDR3 is TGTGCCAGCTCACAGAGAGGGACAGCTGAGGGCACTGAAGCTTTCTTT. Encoded protein: CASSQRGTAEGTEAFF.

This rearrangement joins TRBV11-2 to TRBJ1-3; TRBD1 agrees at 7 bases. The CDR3 length is 15 residues. Germline V lookup: CDR1 SGHAT, CDR2 FQNNGV. V was clipped by 7 bases and J by 4 bases; unmatched bases: 10. This CDR3 reads CASKTIWDRGNTIYF. The CDR3, as DNA: TGTGCCAGCAAAACTATTTGGGACAGAGGAAACACCATATATTTT. The entire variable domain, with the rest obtained from reference TRBV11-2 and TRBJ1-3, is as follows: EAGVAQSPRYKIIEKRQSVAFWCNPISGHATLYWYQQILGQGPKLLIQFQNNGVVDDSQLPKDRFSAERLKGVDSTLKIQPAKLEDSAVYLCASKTIWDRGNTIYFGEGSWLTVV.

This rearrangement joins TRBV30 to TRBJ1-1; 9 positions match TRBD1. This CDR3 contains 14 residues. The trim removed 1 base at V and 14 bases at J, leaving 14 bases unmatched. Germline lookup yields CDR1 GTSNPN and CDR2 SVGIG (reference sequence). The CDR3 sequence: CAWSGGQGEGRMFF. Here the CDR3 DNA reads TGTGCCTGGAGTGGGGGACAGGGAGAGGGGCGGATGTTCTTT.

The chain uses TRBV5-1 and TRBJ1-1, with TRBD1 as a possible D gene (6 bases). CDR1 SGHRS and CDR2 YFSETQ come from the germline V gene. This CDR3 has 15 residues. V lost 4 bases to trimming and J lost 1 base, with 14 bases between them. Here the CDR3 DNA reads TGCGCCAGCAGCCCGAGAGGACAGACGAACACTGAAGCTTTCTTT. Protein: CASSPRGQTNTEAFF. The full variable domain, rest sourced from reference TRBV5-1 and TRBJ1-1, is KAGVTQTPRYLIKTRGQQVTLSCSPISGHRSVSWYQQTPGQGLQFLFEYFSETQRNKGNFPGRFSGRQFSNSRSEMNVSTLELGDSALYLCASSPRGQTNTEAFFGQGTRLTVV.

The gene calls are TRBV24-1 and TRBJ2-6; 9 bases are shared with TRBD1. CDR3 length: 19 amino acids. Germline V gene data show CDR1 as KGHDR and CDR2 as SFDVKD. With 2 bases clipped from V and 0 bases from J, the junction kept 7 bases outside the gene matches. The CDR3 here is CATSDSPGQGSSGANVLTF. The CDR3 nucleotides read TGTGCCACCAGTGATTCACCGGGACAGGGAAGCTCTGGGGCCAACGTCCTGACTTTC.

J is TRBJ2-2 and V is TRBV5-4; TRBD2 aligns across 8 bases. Germline-derived CDR1 and CDR2 are SGHNT and YYREEE (reference sequence). The CDR3 covers 15 residues. J was trimmed by 6 bases and V by 3 bases; bases with no gene match: 7. The DNA of the CDR3 is TGTGCCAGCAGCTCTCGGGCGGGAGGATCCGGGGAGCTGTTTTTT. Translated, it gives CASSSRAGGSGELFF.

The gene calls are TRBV7-9 and TRBJ2-1, with 8 bases identical to TRBD1. Germline CDR1 is SEHNR and CDR2 is FQNEAQ (reference sequence). CDR3 length: 16 residues. V lost 5 bases to trimming and J lost 13 bases; unmatched junction nucleotides: 19. The CDR3 DNA sequence: TGTGCCAGCAGCCGCCCCGGGACCGATCGCGGGACAGGACAGTTCTTC. This encodes CASSRPGTDRGTGQFF.

The rearrangement uses TRBV6-6 and TRBJ1-2, with a possible D match to TRBD1 (5 bases). CDR3 size: 13 residues. Deletions cut 8 bases from V and 4 bases from J, with 14 bases between. CDR1 is MNHNY, CDR2 SVGAGI, per germline (reference sequence). CDR3 in amino acids: CASSRDNTYGYTF. The DNA for the CDR3 is TGTGCCAGCTCCAGGGATAATACCTATGGCTACACCTTC.

The rearrangement links TRBV9 to TRBJ2-1; D is uncertain. The V and J ends lost 3 bases and 0 bases respectively, with 10 bases between them. Germline V gene lookup returns CDR1 SGDLS and CDR2 YYNGEE. The CDR3 sequence is 15 residues long. This CDR3 reads CASSATRSSYNEQFF. CDR3 sequence (DNA): TGTGCCAGCAGCGCAACACGAAGCTCCTACAATGAGCAGTTCTTC. The full variable domain, rest sourced from reference TRBV9 and TRBJ2-1, is DSGVTQTPKHLITATGQRVTLRCSPRSGDLSVYWYQQSLDQGLQFLIQYYNGEERAKGNILERFSAQQFPDLHSELNLSSLELGDSALYFCASSATRSSYNEQFFGPGTRLTVL.

CDR3 DNA: TGTGCCAGCAGTTACCAGTCCCCCTACGAGCAGTACGTC. This gives the protein CASSYQSPYEQYV. This chain connects TRBV6-6 to TRBJ2-7; D is ambiguous. V was trimmed by 2 bases and J by 2 bases, leaving 7 bases between them. Germline V CDR1 and CDR2: MNHNY, SVGAGI (reference sequence). CDR3 size: 13 residues.

This chain uses TRBV7-6 with TRBJ2-2; weak D call: TRBD2 (6 bases). Looked up from germline, CDR1 is SGHVS and CDR2 is FNYEAQ. The CDR3 is made up of 16 amino acids. V was cut by 6 bases and J by 2 bases, with 16 bases left in between. CDR3: CASRPSVGGNTGELFF. CDR3 bases: TGTGCCAGCAGGCCAAGCGTGGGAGGCAACACCGGGGAGCTGTTTTTT.

The chain uses TRBV5-4 and TRBJ1-2, with TRBD1 matching over 7 bases. V lost 9 bases and J lost 1; bases outside the gene matches: 12. CDR1 SGHNT and CDR2 YYREEE come from the germline V gene (reference sequence). The CDR3 extends over 15 amino acids. The CDR3 region is CATQEGAQFNYGYTF. DNA for the CDR3: TGTGCCACTCAGGAGGGGGCCCAATTTAACTATGGCTACACCTTC.

The V gene is TRBV7-6, the J gene TRBJ2-1; 9 bases fit TRBD2. J was trimmed by 4 bases and V by 5 bases; bases with no gene match: 3. Germline assignment: CDR1 SGHVS and CDR2 FNYEAQ. The CDR3 spans 14 residues. The CDR3 is CASSRTSEYNEQFF. The CDR3 DNA follows: TGTGCCAGCAGCAGGACTAGCGAGTACAATGAGCAGTTCTTC.

The chain combines TRBV6-5 with TRBJ1-3, with 10 bases lining up with TRBD1. Trimming cost V 7 bases and J 5 bases; bases outside gene matches: 5. This CDR3 contains 14 residues. CDR1 and CDR2 from the germline V gene are MNHEY and SVGAGI. CDR3 amino acids: CASTRTGGRNTIYF. CDR3 in DNA: TGTGCCAGCACCAGGACAGGGGGAAGAAACACCATATATTTT.

The rearrangement links TRBV3-1 (or the pseudogene TRBV3-2) to TRBJ1-2; TRBD1 aligns across 9 bases. CDR1 LGHDT and CDR2 YNNKEL come from the germline V gene (reference sequence). The V and J ends lost 0 bases and 8 bases, in that order; junction bases with no gene match: 7. The length of the CDR3 is 15 residues. The CDR3 coding sequence is TGTGCCAGCAGCCAAGAGAGACAGGGGGGAGGGGGCTACACCTTC. Protein product: CASSQERQGGGGYTF.

The chain employs TRBV24-1 and TRBJ2-3; D is ambiguous. Trimming took off 9 bases at V and 0 bases at J, with 12 bases between the two ends. CDR3 size: 14 residues. Germline V gives CDR1 KGHDR, CDR2 SFDVKD. CDR3 amino acids: CATAAEASTDTQYF. The CDR3 DNA reads TGTGCCACCGCGGCAGAAGCGAGCACAGATACGCAGTATTTT.

This clone has only one observation. The chain has TRBV19 and TRBJ2-7; tentative D call: TRBD2 (6 bases). This CDR3 contains 14 residues. V dropped 1 base and J dropped 0 bases, with 7 bases sitting between them. Germline V CDR1 and CDR2: LNHDA, SQIVND (reference sequence). The CDR3 reads CASSIGGGSYEQYF. DNA for the CDR3: TGTGCCAGTAGTATAGGGGGAGGCTCCTACGAGCAGTACTTC.